The 25 T cell receptor beta chains in this list originate from one sample, sequenced in a study of T cells in localized non-small cell lung cancer. The method was immunoSEQ multiplex PCR; TCRdb's version includes in-frame clones alone and lacks a portion of them. The data hold fewer than 2,000 clones, with roughly 26% observed a single time. Sequencing was performed on normal lung tissue next to the tumor, taken before any cancer treatment. The receptor set was obtained from a woman aged 35 to 69 with stage II squamous cell lung carcinoma.

Judged by abundance, this clone is medium-sized. V gene TRBV6-8 combines with J gene TRBJ2-1; 16 bases match TRBD2. Per the germline V gene, CDR1 is MNHGY and CDR2 is SAAAGT. CDR3 size: 17 residues. Unmatched junction bases numbered 11, after V lost 8 bases and J lost 7 bases. CDR3 loop: CASAGLAGGSGGNEQFF. DNA for the CDR3: TGTGCCAGCGCGGGACTAGCGGGAGGGTCGGGCGGAAATGAGCAGTTCTTC.

In this sample, this clone turned up a few times. The chain employs TRBV9 and TRBJ1-1; perhaps TRBD1 as D (6 bases). The V gene's germline CDR1 is SGDLS and CDR2 YYNGEE. The V gene lost 3 bases and the J gene lost 8 bases, with 20 bases spanning the gap. CDR3 length equals 15 residues. The CDR3 loop reads CASSAQGGGLREAFF. The CDR3 DNA reads TGTGCCAGCAGCGCCCAAGGGGGGGGCCTACGCGAAGCTTTCTTT.

Within the sample, this clone is large. The chain is built from TRBV28 and TRBJ2-7, with D perhaps matching TRBD2 (7 bases). V was pared by 6 bases and J by 5 bases, with 14 bases between. The CDR3 is 13 residues long. The germline CDR1 and CDR2 sequences are MDHEN and SYDVKM. The CDR3, as DNA: TGTGCCAGCAGCCGCCGGGGGGCTGACGAGCAGTACTTC. This encodes CASSRRGADEQYF.

There are a few counts of this clone. The chain recombines TRBV11-3 with TRBJ2-2; D is undetermined. Trimming removed 1 base from V and 5 bases from J, with 11 bases in between. This CDR3 has 15 residues. The germline V gene has CDR1 SGHNT and CDR2 YENEEA. The CDR3 region has the DNA TGTGCCAGCAGCTTAGTGATACTCAGAACCGGGGAGCTGTTTTTT. Translating gives CASSLVILRTGELFF.

This clone was detected only a few times. The J gene is TRBJ1-1, the V gene TRBV11-3, with 9 bases lining up with TRBD1. After removal of 1 base from V and 2 bases from J, the junction contained 2 bases not matched to a gene. The CDR3 is 15 residues long. The V gene's germline CDR1 is SGHNT and CDR2 YENEEA. The CDR3 region is CASSLGTGANTEAFF. As DNA, the CDR3 is TGTGCCAGCAGCTTAGGGACAGGGGCAAACACTGAAGCTTTCTTT.

The rearrangement joins TRBV19 to TRBJ2-5; no clear D gene. The germline CDR1 and CDR2 sequences are LNHDA and SQIVND (reference sequence). The CDR3 is made up of 15 amino acids. V lost 5 bases, J lost 4 bases, and 17 bases lay in between. The CDR3 bases are TGTGCCAGTAGTTCCCCTGCAGGCGGAGTAGAGACCCAGTACTTC. Amino acids: CASSSPAGGVETQYF.

The rearrangement links TRBV28 to TRBJ2-1, with TRBD1 identical over 7 bases. V was clipped by 4 bases and J by 8 bases; unmatched bases: 11. Germline V lookup: CDR1 MDHEN, CDR2 SYDVKM. The CDR3 consists of 15 residues. In nucleotides, the CDR3 is TGTGCCAGCAGTTCGGGACAGCCCAAGCCCCATGAGCAGTTCTTC. As protein: CASSSGQPKPHEQFF.

This clone was detected only a few times. The chain links TRBV15 to TRBJ1-5; no clear D. Germline assignment: CDR1 LNHNV and CDR2 YYDKDF (reference sequence). This CDR3 has 15 amino acids. The germline V and J ends were trimmed by 0 bases and 3 bases, with 9 bases remaining between them. The CDR3 DNA is TGTGCCACCAGCAGAGATCGGACTGTCAATCAGCCCCAGCATTTT. Translated, it gives CATSRDRTVNQPQHF.

This chain's CDR3 is CASSYVTGAGETQYF. The CDR3 DNA reads TGTGCCAGCAGTTACGTAACGGGAGCTGGCGAGACCCAGTACTTC. The chain uses TRBV6-8 and TRBJ2-5, with a possible D match to TRBD2 (6 bases). Trimming pared 2 bases from V and 5 bases from J, leaving 15 bases between. This CDR3 comprises 15 residues. Germline V gene sequence: CDR1 MNHGY, CDR2 SAAAGT.

The chain links TRBV18 to TRBJ2-1, with TRBD2 identical over 8 bases. V gave up 3 bases and J gave up 0 bases; unmatched junction bases: 16. This CDR3 contains 20 residues. Per germline, CDR1 KGHSH and CDR2 LQKENI. The CDR3 nucleotides are TGTGCCAGCTCACCCCTCGAGTTACTAGCGGAGGGGAGCTCCTACAATGAGCAGTTCTTC. As protein: CASSPLELLAEGSSYNEQFF.

The rearrangement links TRBV29-1 to TRBJ1-1; D is ambiguous. The V end was cut by 3 bases, the J end by 1 base, with 9 bases between. Germline lookup yields CDR1 SQVTM and CDR2 ANQGSEA. The CDR3 length is 13 residues. DNA of the CDR3: TGCAGCGTTGAGAAGGTGGCGAACACTGAAGCTTTCTTT. Residues: CSVEKVANTEAFF.

The V gene is TRBV12-5, the J gene TRBJ2-3, with 7 bases matching TRBD2. V lost 10 bases to trimming and J lost 5 bases; unmatched junction nucleotides: 9. The CDR3 covers 13 residues. CDR1 is LGHNT and CDR2 is FRNRAP in the germline V gene. The CDR3 sequence is CATSWGGGDTQYF. CDR3 sequence (DNA): TGTGCTACCTCATGGGGGGGAGGAGATACGCAGTATTTT.

This clone is large (0.1 to 1%) in the sample. The chain couples TRBV11-3 to TRBJ2-3, with 8 bases fitting TRBD1. The CDR3 covers 15 residues. With 3 bases clipped from V and 2 bases from J, the junction kept 4 bases outside the gene matches. Germline lookup yields CDR1 SGHNT and CDR2 YENEEA. CDR3 residues: CASSLRQGLTDTQYF. Here the CDR3 DNA reads TGTGCCAGCAGCTTGCGACAGGGGCTCACAGATACGCAGTATTTT.

DNA for the CDR3: TGTGCCAGTAGTATCCCCTCTAGCGGCATGGGTGCCGGGGAGCTGTTTTTT. Amino acid sequence: CASSIPSSGMGAGELFF. The J gene is TRBJ2-2, the V gene TRBV19; 7 nucleotides line up with TRBD2. The CDR3 has 17 residues. CDR1 is LNHDA, CDR2 SQIVND, per germline (reference sequence). J lost 6 bases, V lost 3 bases, and 13 bases had no gene match. The full variable domain, in which reference TRBV19 and TRBJ2-2 provide the parts outside the CDR3, is DGGITQSPKYLFRKEGQNVTLSCEQNLNHDAMYWYRQDPGQGLRLIYYSQIVNDFQKGDIAEGYSVSREKKESFPLTVTSAQKNPTAFYLCASSIPSSGMGAGELFFGEGSRLTVL.

This clone showed up just a few times. V usage is TRBV11-3 and J usage is TRBJ2-7; TRBD1 agrees at 11 bases. This CDR3 has 15 residues. Per the germline V gene, CDR1 is SGHNT and CDR2 is YENEEA. J lost 1 base, V lost 5 bases, and 4 bases had no gene match. CDR3 nucleotide sequence: TGTGCCAGCAGCACCGGACAGGGGGCTTCCTACGAGCAGTACTTC. Translating it yields CASSTGQGASYEQYF.

The chain employs TRBV19 and TRBJ1-5; D is unresolved. Germline-derived CDR1 and CDR2 are LNHDA and SQIVND (reference sequence). Trimming took off 5 bases at V and 7 bases at J, with 15 bases between the two ends. This CDR3 spans 14 amino acids. For the CDR3, the DNA is TGTGCCAGTAGTTCGACGGGGTTTAGGCAGCCCCAGCATTTT. It yields the protein CASSSTGFRQPQHF.

The V gene is TRBV11-3, the J gene TRBJ2-7; 8 bases align to TRBD2. V trimming: 5 bases; J trimming: 2 bases; junction bases outside the gene matches: 8. The CDR3 extends over 15 amino acids. CDR1 is SGHNT and CDR2 is YENEEA in the germline V gene. The chain's CDR3 is CASSPPGGKAYEQYF. DNA for the CDR3: TGTGCCAGCAGCCCCCCGGGGGGGAAGGCCTACGAGCAGTACTTC.

There are a few counts of this clone. The read finishes 1 residue shy of the CDR3 end, and the germline J gene is used to complete it. V and J are TRBV6-1 and TRBJ2-7; TRBD1 aligns across 11 bases. The CDR3 contains 16 residues. J was trimmed by 0 bases and V by 0 bases; bases with no gene match: 1. Germline lookup yields CDR1 MNHNS and CDR2 SASEGT. CDR3 DNA (partial): TGTGCCAGCAGTGAAGCGGGACAGGGGGGCTCCTACGAGCAGTAC. Translated: CASSEAGQGGSYEQY. The CDR3 in its entirety is CASSEAGQGGSYEQYF.

This clone was observed a handful of times. The V gene is TRBV4-1, the J gene TRBJ1-3; no clear D. Germline V lookup: CDR1 MGHRA, CDR2 YSYEKL. V gave up 2 bases and J gave up 7 bases, with 15 bases separating them. The CDR3 contains 15 residues. The chain's CDR3 is CASSQTGGVPNTIYF. CDR3 sequence (DNA): TGCGCCAGCAGCCAAACGGGCGGTGTACCGAACACCATATATTTT.

V gene TRBV19 combines with J gene TRBJ2-7; D perhaps matches TRBD2 (6 bases). Between the trimmed V and J ends, which lost 7 bases and 0 bases, there was a span of 10 bases. Germline CDR1 and CDR2: LNHDA and SQIVND (reference sequence). The CDR3 totals 13 residues. The CDR3 loop reads CASIRGSSYEQYF. In DNA form, the CDR3 reads TGTGCCAGTATCCGGGGGAGCTCCTACGAGCAGTACTTC.

The chain employs TRBV6-8 and TRBJ1-2; 7 bases agree with TRBD1. The V and J ends lost 0 bases and 8 bases, in that order; junction bases with no gene match: 6. CDR3 length equals 14 residues. Germline CDR1 and CDR2: MNHGY and SAAAGT. In DNA, the CDR3 is TGTGCCAGCAGTTACTCGGGACAGACGAAAGGCTACACCTTC. It yields the protein CASSYSGQTKGYTF.

There are a few counts of this clone. This chain joins TRBV11-3 and TRBJ2-7; TRBD1 matches at 11 bases. CDR1 and CDR2 (germline): SGHNT, YENEEA. V gave up 5 bases and J gave up 2 bases; unmatched junction bases: 8. The CDR3 runs to 16 residues. CDR3 bases: TGTGCCAGCAGCCAGGGGGACAGGGGGTTCACCTACGAGCAGTACTTC. Translating gives CASSQGDRGFTYEQYF.

This clone has more than one count but fewer than ten. The chain is built from TRBV6-8 and TRBJ2-4, with 11 bases that match TRBD2. From germline, CDR1 is MNHGY and CDR2 SAAAGT. With 5 bases clipped from V and 5 bases from J, the junction kept 8 bases outside the gene matches. The CDR3 has 16 residues. CDR3 protein: CASSGTSGRGQNIQYF. The DNA for the CDR3 is TGTGCCAGCAGTGGGACTAGCGGTAGGGGGCAAAACATTCAGTACTTC.

This clone turned up a few times. The chain links TRBV6-8 to TRBJ2-7; 7 nucleotides line up with TRBD2. Germline CDR1 and CDR2: MNHGY and SAAAGT. V gave up 5 bases and J gave up 6 bases; unmatched junction bases: 10. This CDR3 has 14 amino acids. CDR3 DNA sequence: TGTGCCAGCAGTCCCGGACGGGGGAGGGCCGAGCAGTACTTC. Its protein product is CASSPGRGRAEQYF.

The gene calls are TRBV5-1 and TRBJ2-7; D remains ambiguous. Germline V gene sequence: CDR1 SGHRS, CDR2 YFSETQ. This CDR3 spans 14 amino acids. Trimming shortened V by 4 bases and J by 6 bases, and 17 bases separated the two germline ends. Here the CDR3 reads CASSQQESPSEQYF. In nucleotides, the CDR3 is TGCGCCAGCAGCCAGCAAGAGAGCCCATCCGAGCAGTACTTC.